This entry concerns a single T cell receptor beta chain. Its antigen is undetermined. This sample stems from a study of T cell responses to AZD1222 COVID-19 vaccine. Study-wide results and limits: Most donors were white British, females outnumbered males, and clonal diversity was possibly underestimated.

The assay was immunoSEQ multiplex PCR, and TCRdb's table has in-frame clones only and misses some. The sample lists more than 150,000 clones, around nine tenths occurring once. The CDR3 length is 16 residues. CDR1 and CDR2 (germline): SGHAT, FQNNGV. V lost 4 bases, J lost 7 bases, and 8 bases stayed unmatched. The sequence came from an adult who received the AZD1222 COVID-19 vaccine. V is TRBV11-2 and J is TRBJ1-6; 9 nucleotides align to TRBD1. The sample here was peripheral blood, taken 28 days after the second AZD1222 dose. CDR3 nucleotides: TGTGCCAGCAGCTCATTGACAGGGGGAGGCAATTCACCCCTCCACTTT. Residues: CASSSLTGGGNSPLHF. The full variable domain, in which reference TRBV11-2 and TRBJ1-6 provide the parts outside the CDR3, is EAGVAQSPRYKIIEKRQSVAFWCNPISGHATLYWYQQILGQGPKLLIQFQNNGVVDDSQLPKDRFSAERLKGVDSTLKIQPAKLEDSAVYLCASSSLTGGGNSPLHFGNGTRLTVT.